This passage covers 30 T cell receptor beta chains from one sample sequenced in a study of siplizumab effects on memory and regulatory T cells. Measured with immunoSEQ multiplex PCR; TCRdb has only the in-frame clones, and not every one. The sample consists of tens of thousands of clones, roughly 97% of them appearing once. Sequencing was carried out using naive CD8+ T cells sorted from blood. These receptors were collected from a human donor in good health.

This chain uses TRBV6-1 with TRBJ2-1, with 10 bases fitting TRBD2. The CDR3 has 16 amino acids. With 0 bases clipped from V and 3 bases from J, the junction kept 2 bases outside the gene matches. Germline V lookup: CDR1 MNHNS, CDR2 SASEGT. The CDR3, as DNA: TGTGCCAGCAGTGAAGCGCTAGCGGGGGTCTACAATGAGCAGTTCTTC. As protein: CASSEALAGVYNEQFF.

This chain connects TRBV4-2 to TRBJ2-3, with D possibly being TRBD2 (5 bases). Trimming cost V 0 bases and J 2 bases, with 15 bases left between them. The germline V gene has CDR1 LGHNA and CDR2 YNFKEQ. CDR3 length: 17 amino acids. CDR3 in amino acids: CASSQDPSGVFTDTQYF. The CDR3 bases are TGTGCCAGCAGCCAAGATCCCAGCGGTGTCTTCACAGATACGCAGTATTTT.

This clone was detected once. The CDR3 reads CASTPGENTQYF. CDR3 nucleotides: TGTGCCAGTACTCCCGGTGAGAATACGCAGTATTTT. The chain is built from TRBV19 and TRBJ2-3; the D is unclear. Germline loops: CDR1 LNHDA, CDR2 SQIVND (reference sequence). This CDR3 region has 12 residues. The V gene lost 7 bases and the J gene lost 7 bases, with 12 bases spanning the gap.

A single count supports this clone. This chain links TRBV7-9 with TRBJ1-6; 7 bases map to TRBD1. This CDR3 spans 14 amino acids. V shed 6 bases and J 8 bases; nucleotides not matched to a gene: 7. Germline V gene sequence: CDR1 SEHNR, CDR2 FQNEAQ (reference sequence). The CDR3 sequence is CASSRQGGDSPLHF. For the CDR3, the DNA is TGTGCCAGCAGTCGACAGGGCGGCGATTCACCCCTCCACTTT.

This chain links TRBV9 with TRBJ2-7, with D perhaps matching TRBD1 (6 bases). Trimming removed 0 bases from V and 3 bases from J, with 10 bases in between. From germline, CDR1 is SGDLS and CDR2 YYNGEE. CDR3 length: 14 amino acids. The CDR3 reads CASSVGDKIYEQYF. CDR3 in DNA: TGTGCCAGCAGCGTAGGGGACAAGATCTACGAGCAGTACTTC.

The genes are TRBV19 and TRBJ2-7; 10 positions match TRBD1. V trimming: 5 bases; J trimming: 6 bases; junction bases outside the gene matches: 4. Looked up from germline, CDR1 is LNHDA and CDR2 is SQIVND (reference sequence). This CDR3 region has 13 residues. CDR3 nucleotides: TGTGCCAGTAGTGCTAGGACAGGGGGCGAGCAGTACTTC. Amino acid sequence: CASSARTGGEQYF.

The chain couples TRBV18 to TRBJ1-6; no firm D call. V dropped 4 bases and J dropped 1 base, with 11 bases sitting between them. This CDR3 contains 16 residues. Germline-derived CDR1 and CDR2 are KGHSH and LQKENI. Written as DNA, the CDR3 is TGTGCCAGCTCACTTGATGGGATGTCCTATAATTCACCCCTCCACTTT. Translating it yields CASSLDGMSYNSPLHF.

CDR3 region: CASSQLSGNEQFF. CDR3 coding DNA: TGCGCCAGCAGCCAACTCTCGGGGAATGAGCAGTTCTTC. The chain uses TRBV4-1 and TRBJ2-1, with a tentative D call TRBD2 (5 bases). Germline CDR1 is MGHRA and CDR2 is YSYEKL. The CDR3 is 13 residues long. V was pared by 2 bases and J by 7 bases, with 9 bases between.

This rearrangement joins TRBV6-6 to TRBJ1-1, with a tentative D call TRBD1 (5 bases). From germline, CDR1 is MNHNY and CDR2 SVGAGI (reference sequence). Deletions cut 7 bases from V and 1 base from J, with 13 bases between. The CDR3 runs 14 residues. The CDR3 protein is CASIRLGGNTEAFF. The CDR3 DNA reads as TGTGCCAGCATCCGACTTGGGGGGAACACTGAAGCTTTCTTT.

This clone is a singleton in its sample. The CDR3 nucleotides read TGTGCCAGCAGCTTAGAAATAGACGTCGGTGAGCAGTTCTTC. Its translation is CASSLEIDVGEQFF. The chain has TRBV7-7 and TRBJ2-1; D is unclear. CDR3 length: 14 amino acids. The V gene lost 1 base and the J gene lost 9 bases, with 13 bases spanning the gap. Germline-derived CDR1 and CDR2 are SSHAT and FNYEAQ (reference sequence).

The V call is TRBV13, the J call TRBJ2-1; 12 bases align to TRBD2. Germline loops: CDR1 PRHDT, CDR2 FYEKMQ (reference sequence). The CDR3 length is 19 residues. J lost 2 bases, V lost 4 bases, and 12 bases had no gene match. CDR3 DNA sequence: TGTGCCAGCAGCTCGGAGCTAGCGGGGGGGCCTATGGCCTACAATGAGCAGTTCTTC. It encodes CASSSELAGGPMAYNEQFF.

This rearrangement joins TRBV6-5 to TRBJ2-1; D is perhaps TRBD1 or TRBD2 (5 bases each). The CDR3 consists of 13 residues. The V gene lost 4 bases and the J gene lost 9 bases, with 13 bases spanning the gap. CDR1 MNHEY and CDR2 SVGAGI come from the germline V gene. The CDR3 nucleotides read TGTGCCAGCAGTTTTTCGGGGCCATTTGAGCAGTTCTTC. It translates to CASSFSGPFEQFF.

This chain connects TRBV27 to TRBJ1-1, with 7 bases identical to TRBD1. With 7 bases clipped from V and 6 bases from J, the junction kept 2 bases outside the gene matches. The CDR3 loop spans 11 amino acids. The germline CDR1 and CDR2 sequences are MNHEY and SMNVEV (reference sequence). The CDR3 nucleotides are TGTGCCAGCATTAGGGGGCCTGAAGCTTTCTTT. Translating it yields CASIRGPEAFF.

The rearrangement links TRBV4-3 to TRBJ1-2; D uncertain. The CDR3 is 15 residues long. Germline V lookup: CDR1 LGHNA, CDR2 YSLEER. The V end was cut by 5 bases, the J end by 2 bases, with 15 bases between. The CDR3 sequence is CASSSRGQENYGYTF. CDR3 in DNA: TGCGCCAGCAGCTCCCGTGGGCAGGAAAACTATGGCTACACCTTC.

On this clone: One junction end does not reproduce the germline sequence, and a read error may be involved. J is TRBJ1-6 and V is TRBV30, with a tentative D call TRBD1 (5 bases). CDR3 size: 11 residues. Per the germline V gene, CDR1 is GTSNPN and CDR2 is SVGIG (reference sequence). In nucleotides, the CDR3 is TGTGCCTCCCCCCGAGAAGGGACTCCTCTTTTT. This sequence encodes CASPREGTPLF.

The chain is built from TRBV27 and TRBJ1-5, with D unresolved. The CDR3 totals 13 residues. Trimming cost V 4 bases and J 5 bases, with 9 bases left between them. Germline CDR1 reads MNHEY; CDR2 reads SMNVEV (reference sequence). The CDR3: CASSWSAHQPQHF. The CDR3 DNA is TGTGCCAGCAGTTGGAGCGCGCATCAGCCCCAGCATTTT.

The chain recombines TRBV11-2 with TRBJ2-3, with 7 bases that match TRBD1. Germline lookup yields CDR1 SGHAT and CDR2 FQNNGV. With 4 bases clipped from V and 14 bases from J, the junction kept 6 bases outside the gene matches. The CDR3 is made up of 11 amino acids. The CDR3 sequence: CASSSDRVGYF. The CDR3 region has the DNA TGTGCCAGCAGCTCCGACAGGGTCGGGTATTTT.

The chain couples TRBV5-4 to TRBJ2-3, with a weak D call TRBD1 (5 bases). The V and J ends lost 6 bases and 0 bases respectively, with 14 bases between them. CDR1 is SGHNT and CDR2 is YYREEE in the germline V gene (reference sequence). There are 15 residues in the CDR3. The CDR3 DNA follows: TGTGCCAGCAAGGGGCCTCAGGGTAGCACAGATACGCAGTATTTT. Translating gives CASKGPQGSTDTQYF.

V gene TRBV4-3 combines with J gene TRBJ1-1; possibly TRBD1 for D (6 bases). Trimming cost V 1 base and J 10 bases, with 19 bases left between them. The CDR3 totals 15 residues. From germline, CDR1 is LGHNA and CDR2 YSLEER. For the CDR3, the DNA is TGCGCCAGCAGCCAAGGTACCGGGACACCCAGGGGAGCTTTCTTT. It translates to CASSQGTGTPRGAFF.

V gene TRBV27 combines with J gene TRBJ2-3, with 12 bases identical to TRBD2. CDR3 size: 16 residues. With V trimmed by 2 bases and J by 4 bases, 4 bases remained unmatched. From germline, CDR1 is MNHEY and CDR2 SMNVEV (reference sequence). In nucleotides, the CDR3 is TGTGCCAGCAGTTTAGTGCTAGCGGGGGGGGCAGATACGCAGTATTTT. Translating gives CASSLVLAGGADTQYF.

The chain links TRBV15 to TRBJ1-4, with 11 bases aligning to TRBD1. The V gene end was trimmed by 1 base and the J gene end by 8 bases; junction bases not matched to a gene: 3. The CDR3 totals 15 residues. Germline CDR1 LNHNV, CDR2 YYDKDF (reference sequence). CDR3: CATSRAGQGGEKLFF. CDR3 bases: TGTGCCACCAGCAGAGCGGGACAGGGGGGGGAAAAACTGTTTTTT.

The rearrangement uses TRBV5-4 and TRBJ2-1, with 8 bases identical to TRBD2. V lost 0 bases, J lost 0 bases, and 8 bases stayed unmatched. CDR3 length equals 18 residues. Germline assignment: CDR1 SGHNT and CDR2 YYREEE (reference sequence). CDR3 DNA sequence: TGTGCCAGCAGCTTGGCACTTGCGGGGGGCCCCTCCTACAATGAGCAGTTCTTC. Translating it yields CASSLALAGGPSYNEQFF. The whole variable domain, remainder taken from reference TRBV5-4 and TRBJ2-1, is ETGVTQSPTHLIKTRGQQVTLRCSSQSGHNTVSWYQQALGQGPQFIFQYYREEENGRGNFPPRFSGLQFPNYSSELNVNALELDDSALYLCASSLALAGGPSYNEQFFGPGTRLTVL.

This rearrangement joins TRBV7-2 to TRBJ1-3; D not resolved. The CDR3 is 14 residues long. V dropped 1 base and J dropped 0 bases, with 4 bases sitting between them. Germline loops: CDR1 SGHTA, CDR2 FQGNSA. CDR3 residues: CASSLGSSGNTIYF. The CDR3 DNA follows: TGTGCCAGCAGCTTAGGAAGCTCTGGAAACACCATATATTTT.

The chain joins TRBV7-9 to TRBJ2-7; D is undetermined. Trimming shortened V by 5 bases and J by 3 bases, and 11 bases separated the two germline ends. Germline values: CDR1 SEHNR, CDR2 FQNEAQ (reference sequence). The CDR3 has 13 residues. The CDR3 region is CASSRPESYEQYF. The CDR3 nucleotides read TGTGCCAGCAGCCGGCCGGAGAGCTACGAGCAGTACTTC. The full variable domain, in which reference TRBV7-9 and TRBJ2-7 provide the parts outside the CDR3, is DTGVSQNPRHKITKRGQNVTFRCDPISEHNRLYWYRQTLGQGPEFLTYFQNEAQLEKSRLLSDRFSAERPKGSFSTLEIQRTEQGDSAMYLCASSRPESYEQYFGPGTRLTVT.

The chain is built from TRBV27 and TRBJ2-1, with D maybe TRBD1 (6 bases). The germline gives CDR1 MNHEY, CDR2 SMNVEV (reference sequence). Deletions cut 5 bases from V and 4 bases from J, with 12 bases between. The CDR3 has 14 residues. This chain's CDR3 is CASSPRQVYNEQFF. CDR3 sequence (DNA): TGTGCCAGCAGTCCCCGACAGGTATACAATGAGCAGTTCTTC.

J is TRBJ2-5 and V is TRBV6-6, with 9 bases fitting TRBD2. The germline V gene has CDR1 MNHNY and CDR2 SVGAGI (reference sequence). The V and J ends lost 5 bases and 5 bases, in that order; junction bases with no gene match: 12. The CDR3 is 16 residues long. In DNA, the CDR3 is TGTGCCAGCAGTCCCGGACTAGCGTTGACAGGGGAGACCCAGTACTTC. Protein product: CASSPGLALTGETQYF.

The chain is built from TRBV13 and TRBJ2-7; D unclear. The CDR3 extends over 12 amino acids. Germline-derived CDR1 and CDR2 are PRHDT and FYEKMQ (reference sequence). Trimming stripped 6 bases from V and 0 bases from J, with 6 bases between. The chain's CDR3 is CASSRSSYEQYF. DNA of the CDR3: TGTGCCAGCAGTCGGAGCTCCTACGAGCAGTACTTC.

The chain is built from TRBV5-6 and TRBJ2-3; 8 positions agree with TRBD2. CDR1 SGHDT and CDR2 YYEEEE come from the germline V gene. V was pared by 3 bases and J by 4 bases, with 4 bases of the junction left unmatched. This CDR3 is built from 14 residues. CDR3 residues: CASSSGGRADTQYF. The CDR3, as DNA: TGTGCCAGCAGCTCGGGGGGGCGGGCAGATACGCAGTATTTT.

This chain joins TRBV6-5 and TRBJ2-1; 7 bases map to TRBD2. The germline gives CDR1 MNHEY, CDR2 SVGAGI. CDR3 size: 16 residues. V was clipped by 4 bases and J by 6 bases; unmatched bases: 12. This CDR3 is CASSSGGGVTANEQFF. The CDR3 coding sequence is TGTGCCAGCAGTTCTGGGGGGGGTGTGACTGCCAATGAGCAGTTCTTC.

The chain combines TRBV4-2 with TRBJ1-1, with D possibly matching TRBD1 (5 bases). Trimming removed 0 bases at V and 0 bases at J, with 8 bases between. The CDR3 has 15 residues. Looked up from germline, CDR1 is LGHNA and CDR2 is YNFKEQ. The CDR3: CASSQDRGLNTEAFF. The CDR3 nucleotides read TGTGCCAGCAGCCAAGATCGGGGACTGAACACTGAAGCTTTCTTT.